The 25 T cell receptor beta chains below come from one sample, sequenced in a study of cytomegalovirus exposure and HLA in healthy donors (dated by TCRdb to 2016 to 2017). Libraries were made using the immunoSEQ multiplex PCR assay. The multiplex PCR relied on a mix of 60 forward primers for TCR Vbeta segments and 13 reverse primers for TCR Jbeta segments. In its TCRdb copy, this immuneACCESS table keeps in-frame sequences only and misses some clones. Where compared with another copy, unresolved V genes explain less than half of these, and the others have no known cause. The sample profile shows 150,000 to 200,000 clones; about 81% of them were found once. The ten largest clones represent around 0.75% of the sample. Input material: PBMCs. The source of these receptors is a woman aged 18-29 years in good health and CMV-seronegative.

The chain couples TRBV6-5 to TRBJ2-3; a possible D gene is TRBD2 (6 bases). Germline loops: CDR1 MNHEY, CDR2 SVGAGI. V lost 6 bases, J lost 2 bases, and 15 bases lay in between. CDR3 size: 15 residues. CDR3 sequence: CASSSGLFNTDTQYF. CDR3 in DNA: TGTGCCAGCAGCTCGGGACTTTTTAACACAGATACGCAGTATTTT.

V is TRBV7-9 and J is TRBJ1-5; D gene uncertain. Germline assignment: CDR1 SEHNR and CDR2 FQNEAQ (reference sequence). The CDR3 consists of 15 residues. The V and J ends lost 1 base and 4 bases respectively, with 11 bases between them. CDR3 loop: CASSLVGGPNQPQHF. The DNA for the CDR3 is TGTGCCAGCAGCTTAGTAGGAGGGCCTAATCAGCCCCAGCATTTT. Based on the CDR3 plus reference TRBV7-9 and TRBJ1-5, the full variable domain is DTGVSQNPRHKITKRGQNVTFRCDPISEHNRLYWYRQTLGQGPEFLTYFQNEAQLEKSRLLSDRFSAERPKGSFSTLEIQRTEQGDSAMYLCASSLVGGPNQPQHFGDGTRLSIL.

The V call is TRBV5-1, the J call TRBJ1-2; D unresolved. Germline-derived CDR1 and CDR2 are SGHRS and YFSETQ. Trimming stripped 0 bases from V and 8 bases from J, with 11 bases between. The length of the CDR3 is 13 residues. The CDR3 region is CASSLGSSGGYTF. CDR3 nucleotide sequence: TGCGCCAGCAGCTTGGGGTCAAGCGGAGGCTACACCTTC. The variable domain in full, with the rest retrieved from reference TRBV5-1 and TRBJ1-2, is KAGVTQTPRYLIKTRGQQVTLSCSPISGHRSVSWYQQTPGQGLQFLFEYFSETQRNKGNFPGRFSGRQFSNSRSEMNVSTLELGDSALYLCASSLGSSGGYTFGSGTRLTVV.

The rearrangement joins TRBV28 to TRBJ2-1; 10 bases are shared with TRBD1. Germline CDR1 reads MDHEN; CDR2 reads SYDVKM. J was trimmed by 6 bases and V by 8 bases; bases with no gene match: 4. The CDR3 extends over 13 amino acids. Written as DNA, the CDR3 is TGTGCCAGCGGGACAGGGGTGATCAATGAGCAGTTCTTC. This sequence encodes CASGTGVINEQFF.

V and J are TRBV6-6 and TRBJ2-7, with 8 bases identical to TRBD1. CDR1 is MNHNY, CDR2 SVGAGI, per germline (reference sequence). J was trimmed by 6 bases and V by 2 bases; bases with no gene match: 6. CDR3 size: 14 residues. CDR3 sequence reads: CASSYETGAFEQYF. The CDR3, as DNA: TGTGCCAGCAGTTACGAGACAGGGGCATTCGAGCAGTACTTC.

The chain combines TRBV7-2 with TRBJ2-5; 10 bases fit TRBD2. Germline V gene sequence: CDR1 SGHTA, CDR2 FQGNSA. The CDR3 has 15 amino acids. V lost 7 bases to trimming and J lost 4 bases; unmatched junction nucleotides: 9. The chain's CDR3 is CASTPTAGGRETQYF. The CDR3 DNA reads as TGTGCCAGCACCCCGACAGCGGGAGGGCGAGAGACCCAGTACTTC. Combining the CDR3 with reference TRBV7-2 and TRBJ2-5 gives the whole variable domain GAGVSQSPSNKVTEKGKDVELRCDPISGHTALYWYRQSLGQGLEFLIYFQGNSAPDKSGLPSDRFSAERTGGSVSTLTIQRTQQEDSAVYLCASTPTAGGRETQYFGPGTRLLVL.

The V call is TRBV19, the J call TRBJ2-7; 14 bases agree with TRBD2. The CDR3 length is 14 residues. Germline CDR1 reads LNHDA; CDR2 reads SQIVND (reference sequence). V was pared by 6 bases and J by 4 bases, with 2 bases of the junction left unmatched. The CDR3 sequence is CASSWTSGRYEQYF. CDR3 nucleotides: TGTGCCAGTAGCTGGACTAGCGGGAGGTACGAGCAGTACTTC.

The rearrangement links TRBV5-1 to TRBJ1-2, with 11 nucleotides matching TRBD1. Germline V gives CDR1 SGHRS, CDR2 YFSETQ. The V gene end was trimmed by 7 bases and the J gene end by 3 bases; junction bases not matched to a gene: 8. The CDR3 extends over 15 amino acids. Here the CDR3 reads CASLSGQGGDYGYTF. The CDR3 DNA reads TGCGCCAGCCTCTCGGGACAGGGGGGAGACTATGGCTACACCTTC.

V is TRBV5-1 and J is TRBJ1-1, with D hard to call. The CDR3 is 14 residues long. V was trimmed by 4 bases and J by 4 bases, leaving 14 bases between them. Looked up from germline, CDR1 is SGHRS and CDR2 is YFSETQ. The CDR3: CASSQIVGSTEAFF. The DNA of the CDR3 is TGCGCCAGCAGCCAAATCGTGGGGAGCACTGAAGCTTTCTTT.

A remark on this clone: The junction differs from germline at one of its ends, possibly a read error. The CDR3 DNA follows: TGTACCAGCAGTTTTACAGGGGGGGACACTGAAGCTTTCTTT. Residues: CTSSFTGGDTEAFF. The chain recombines TRBV2 with TRBJ1-1; 8 positions agree with TRBD1. Looked up from germline, CDR1 is SNHLY and CDR2 is FYNNEI. The CDR3 spans 14 residues. Drawing the rest from reference TRBV2 and TRBJ1-1, the complete variable domain is EPEVTQTPSHQVTQMGQEVILRCVPISNHLYFYWYRQILGQKVEFLVSFYNNEISEKSEIFDDQFSVERPDGSNFTLKIRSTKLEDSAMYFCTSSFTGGDTEAFFGQGTRLTVV.

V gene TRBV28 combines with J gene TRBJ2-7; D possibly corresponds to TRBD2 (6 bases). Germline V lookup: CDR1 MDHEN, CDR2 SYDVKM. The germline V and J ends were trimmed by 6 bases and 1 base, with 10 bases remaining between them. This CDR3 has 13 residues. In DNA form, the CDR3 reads TGTGCCAGCAGCAATCGGGGGTCCTACGAGCAGTACTTC. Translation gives CASSNRGSYEQYF. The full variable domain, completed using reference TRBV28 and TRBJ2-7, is DVKVTQSSRYLVKRTGEKVFLECVQDMDHENMFWYRQDPGLGLRLIYFSYDVKMKEKGDIPEGYSVSREKKERFSLILESASTNQTSMYLCASSNRGSYEQYFGPGTRLTVT.

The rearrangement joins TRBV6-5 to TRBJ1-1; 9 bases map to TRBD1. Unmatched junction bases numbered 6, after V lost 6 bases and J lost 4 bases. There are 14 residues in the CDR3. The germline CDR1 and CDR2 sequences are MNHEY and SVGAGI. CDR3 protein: CASRYGQGSTEAFF. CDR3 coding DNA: TGTGCCAGCAGATACGGACAGGGGTCCACTGAAGCTTTCTTT.

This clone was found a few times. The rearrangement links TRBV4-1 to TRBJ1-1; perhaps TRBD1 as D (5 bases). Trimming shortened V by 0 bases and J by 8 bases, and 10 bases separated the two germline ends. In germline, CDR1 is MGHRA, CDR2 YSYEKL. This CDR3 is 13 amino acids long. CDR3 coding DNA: TGCGCCAGCAGCCAAGAGGCTGGGGCGGAAGCTTTCTTT. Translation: CASSQEAGAEAFF.

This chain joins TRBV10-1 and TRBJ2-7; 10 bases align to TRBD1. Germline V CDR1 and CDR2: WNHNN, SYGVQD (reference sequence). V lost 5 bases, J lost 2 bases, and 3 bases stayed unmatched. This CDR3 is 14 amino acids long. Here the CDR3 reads CASSRDRGAYEQYF. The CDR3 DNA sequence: TGCGCCAGCAGTCGGGACAGGGGCGCCTACGAGCAGTACTTC.

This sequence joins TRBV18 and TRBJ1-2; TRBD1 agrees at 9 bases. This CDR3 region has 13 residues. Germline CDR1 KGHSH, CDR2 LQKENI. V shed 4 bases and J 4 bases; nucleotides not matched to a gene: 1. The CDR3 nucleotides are TGTGCCAGCTCACAGACAGGGGGCTATGGCTACACCTTC. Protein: CASSQTGGYGYTF.

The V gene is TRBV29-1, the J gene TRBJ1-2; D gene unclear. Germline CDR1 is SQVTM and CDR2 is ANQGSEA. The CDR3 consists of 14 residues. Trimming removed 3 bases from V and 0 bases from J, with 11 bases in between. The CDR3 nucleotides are TGCAGCGTTGATGAAGGAGGGACTAACTATGGCTACACCTTC. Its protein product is CSVDEGGTNYGYTF.

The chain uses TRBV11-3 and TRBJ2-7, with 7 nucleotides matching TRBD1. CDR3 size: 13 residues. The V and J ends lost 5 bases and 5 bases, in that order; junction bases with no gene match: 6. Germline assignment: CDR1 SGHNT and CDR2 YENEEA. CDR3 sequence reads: CASSGQQGNEQYF. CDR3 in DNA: TGTGCCAGCAGCGGCCAACAGGGGAACGAGCAGTACTTC. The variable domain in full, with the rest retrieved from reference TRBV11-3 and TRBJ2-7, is EAGVVQSPRYKIIEKKQPVAFWCNPISGHNTLYWYLQNLGQGPELLIRYENEEAVDDSQLPKDRFSAERLKGVDSTLKIQPAELGDSAVYLCASSGQQGNEQYFGPGTRLTVT.

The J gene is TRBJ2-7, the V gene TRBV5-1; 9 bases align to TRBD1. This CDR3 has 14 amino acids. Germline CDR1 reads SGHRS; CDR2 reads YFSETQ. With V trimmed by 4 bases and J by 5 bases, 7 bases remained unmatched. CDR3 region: CASSTGQGGHEQYF. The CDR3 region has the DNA TGCGCCAGCAGCACGGGACAGGGTGGCCACGAGCAGTACTTC.

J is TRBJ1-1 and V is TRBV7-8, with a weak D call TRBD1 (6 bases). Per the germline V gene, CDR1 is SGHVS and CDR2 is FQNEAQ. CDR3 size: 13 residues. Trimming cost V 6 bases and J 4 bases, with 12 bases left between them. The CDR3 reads CASRGYRATEAFF. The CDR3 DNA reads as TGTGCCAGCAGGGGGTACAGGGCCACTGAAGCTTTCTTT. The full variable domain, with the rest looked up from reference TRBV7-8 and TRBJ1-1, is GAGVSQSPRYKVAKRGQDVALRCDPISGHVSLFWYQQALGQGPEFLTYFQNEAQLDKSGLPSDRFFAERPEGSVSTLKIQRTQQEDSAVYLCASRGYRATEAFFGQGTRLTVV.

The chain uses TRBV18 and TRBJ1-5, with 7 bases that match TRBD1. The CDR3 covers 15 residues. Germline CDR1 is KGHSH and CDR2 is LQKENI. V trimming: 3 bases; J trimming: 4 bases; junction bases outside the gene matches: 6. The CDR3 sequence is CASSPPGQRNQPQHF. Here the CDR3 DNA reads TGTGCCAGCTCACCCCCGGGACAGCGAAATCAGCCCCAGCATTTT.

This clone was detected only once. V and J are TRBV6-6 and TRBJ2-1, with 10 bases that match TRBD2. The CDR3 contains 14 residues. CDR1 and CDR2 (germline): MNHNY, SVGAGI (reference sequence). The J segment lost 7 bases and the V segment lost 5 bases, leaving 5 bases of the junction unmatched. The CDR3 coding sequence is TGTGCCAGCAGTGTAGCGGGAGGAGGTAATGAGCAGTTCTTC. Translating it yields CASSVAGGGNEQFF.

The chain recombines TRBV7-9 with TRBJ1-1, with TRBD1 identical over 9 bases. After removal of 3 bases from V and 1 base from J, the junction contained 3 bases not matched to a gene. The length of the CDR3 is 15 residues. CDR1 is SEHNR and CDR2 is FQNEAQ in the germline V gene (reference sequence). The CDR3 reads CASSLTGGRNTEAFF. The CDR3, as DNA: TGTGCCAGCAGCTTGACAGGGGGTCGGAACACTGAAGCTTTCTTT.

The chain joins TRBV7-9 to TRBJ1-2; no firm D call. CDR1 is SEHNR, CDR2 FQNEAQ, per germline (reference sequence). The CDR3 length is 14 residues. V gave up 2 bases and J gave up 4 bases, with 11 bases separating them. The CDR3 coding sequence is TGTGCCAGCAGCTTAAGCCGGGTCTTCTATGGCTACACCTTC. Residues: CASSLSRVFYGYTF.

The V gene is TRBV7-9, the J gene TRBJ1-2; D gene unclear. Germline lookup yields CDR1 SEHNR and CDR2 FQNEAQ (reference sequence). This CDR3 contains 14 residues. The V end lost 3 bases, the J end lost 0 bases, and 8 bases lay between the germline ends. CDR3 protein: CASSLGSTNYGYTF. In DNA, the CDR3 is TGTGCCAGCAGCTTGGGCAGTACTAACTATGGCTACACCTTC.

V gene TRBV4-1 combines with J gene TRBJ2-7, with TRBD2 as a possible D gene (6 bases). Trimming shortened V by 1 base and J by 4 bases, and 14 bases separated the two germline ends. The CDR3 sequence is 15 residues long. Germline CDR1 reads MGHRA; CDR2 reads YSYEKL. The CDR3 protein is CASSQGWGETYEQYF. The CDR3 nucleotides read TGCGCCAGCAGCCAAGGTTGGGGGGAGACTTACGAGCAGTACTTC.